This passage covers 11 T cell receptor beta chains from one sample sequenced in a study of T cell responses to AZD1222 COVID-19 vaccine. Clones were sequenced by immunoSEQ multiplex PCR, and TCRdb holds only the in-frame ones, with some missing. The sample shows 130,000 to 150,000 clones, about 91% of them seen only once. The sample here was peripheral blood, taken on day 0 of AZD1222 vaccination. Receptor source: an adult in good health.

The rearrangement links TRBV4-1 to TRBJ2-2, with D possibly being TRBD1 (6 bases). Trimming took 0 bases from V and 2 from J, leaving 16 bases between them. Germline V lookup: CDR1 MGHRA, CDR2 YSYEKL. The CDR3 is 18 residues long. CDR3 protein: CASSQDSGTWTNTGELFF. DNA for the CDR3: TGCGCCAGCAGCCAAGATAGTGGGACATGGACCAACACCGGGGAGCTGTTTTTT.

The V gene is TRBV24-1, the J gene TRBJ1-4; 9 bases are a match to TRBD1. This CDR3 has 15 residues. Unmatched junction bases numbered 4, after V lost 4 bases and J lost 5 bases. Germline V gene sequence: CDR1 KGHDR, CDR2 SFDVKD. The chain's CDR3 is CATSDGTGRNEKLFF. CDR3 DNA: TGTGCCACCAGTGACGGGACAGGGAGGAATGAAAAACTGTTTTTT.

The chain employs TRBV14 and TRBJ1-1; D is unresolved. The germline V gene has CDR1 SGHDN and CDR2 FVKESK. V gave up 5 bases and J gave up 0 bases, with 7 bases separating them. This CDR3 has 13 residues. The chain's CDR3 is CASSKVMNTEAFF. The CDR3 DNA reads as TGTGCCAGCAGCAAGGTAATGAACACTGAAGCTTTCTTT.

The rearrangement links TRBV7-8 to TRBJ2-7, with 11 nucleotides matching TRBD2. From germline, CDR1 is SGHVS and CDR2 FQNEAQ. This CDR3 region has 17 residues. Trimming removed 0 bases from V and 3 bases from J; junction bases left unmatched: 7. The CDR3 DNA reads as TGTGCCAGCAGCTTAGCGCAAACTAGCGGGGGTATCTACGAGCAGTACTTC. Protein: CASSLAQTSGGIYEQYF.

V is TRBV10-3 and J is TRBJ2-7; D remains ambiguous. The germline CDR1 and CDR2 sequences are ENHRY and SYGVKD. Trimming shortened V by 1 base and J by 5 bases, and 6 bases separated the two germline ends. This CDR3 region has 12 residues. In DNA form, the CDR3 reads TGTGCCATCAGTGAGTTCGAACACGAGCAGTACTTC. Translated: CAISEFEHEQYF.

The chain employs TRBV5-6 and TRBJ2-7; TRBD1 matches at 7 bases. This CDR3 has 14 amino acids. The germline V gene has CDR1 SGHDT and CDR2 YYEEEE. With 4 bases clipped from V and 9 bases from J, the junction kept 13 bases outside the gene matches. For the CDR3, the DNA is TGTGCCAGCAGCCCAGATCGACAGGGAAGATGGCAGTACTTC. This translates into CASSPDRQGRWQYF.

This clone was detected once. The chain joins TRBV9 to TRBJ2-2; TRBD1 matches at 9 bases. CDR1 and CDR2 from the germline V gene are SGDLS and YYNGEE. The CDR3 covers 15 residues. The J segment lost 3 bases and the V segment lost 5 bases, leaving 5 bases of the junction unmatched. The CDR3 coding sequence is TGTGCCAGCAGGGCGACAGGGGGGGACACCGGGGAGCTGTTTTTT. Translated, it gives CASRATGGDTGELFF.

This chain uses TRBV5-1 with TRBJ2-2; TRBD1 matches 8 bases. The CDR3 runs to 15 residues. Looked up from germline, CDR1 is SGHRS and CDR2 is YFSETQ. Trimming removed 2 bases from V and 5 bases from J; junction bases left unmatched: 5. For the CDR3, the DNA is TGCGCCAGCAGCTTCCAGGGGGCTGGTACCGGGGAGCTGTTTTTT. The encoded protein is CASSFQGAGTGELFF.

Here the CDR3 reads CAWSSGYNEQFF. CDR3 DNA sequence: TGTGCCTGGAGCTCGGGTTACAATGAGCAGTTCTTC. This chain joins TRBV30 and TRBJ2-1; D unclear. Germline loops: CDR1 GTSNPN, CDR2 SVGIG (reference sequence). Trimming pared 3 bases from V and 4 bases from J, leaving 7 bases between. There are 12 residues in the CDR3.

This clone was recorded a few times. This rearrangement joins TRBV9 to TRBJ1-4; TRBD1 agrees at 7 bases. Germline V lookup: CDR1 SGDLS, CDR2 YYNGEE. The CDR3 runs to 14 residues. Germline trimming cut 4 bases from V and 4 bases from J; bases unmatched to any gene: 4. The CDR3, as DNA: TGTGCCAGCAGCCGGGACAGCGGTAATGAAAAACTGTTTTTT. As protein: CASSRDSGNEKLFF.

The rearrangement uses TRBV4-2 and TRBJ2-7; D is tentatively TRBD1 or TRBD2 (5 bases each). The CDR3 spans 16 residues. CDR1 and CDR2 from the germline V gene are LGHNA and YNFKEQ. Trimming removed 2 bases at V and 3 bases at J, with 17 bases between. The CDR3 DNA sequence: TGTGCCAGCAGCCAATATTCCGGGACGGCCGGCTACGAGCAGTACTTC. This translates into CASSQYSGTAGYEQYF.